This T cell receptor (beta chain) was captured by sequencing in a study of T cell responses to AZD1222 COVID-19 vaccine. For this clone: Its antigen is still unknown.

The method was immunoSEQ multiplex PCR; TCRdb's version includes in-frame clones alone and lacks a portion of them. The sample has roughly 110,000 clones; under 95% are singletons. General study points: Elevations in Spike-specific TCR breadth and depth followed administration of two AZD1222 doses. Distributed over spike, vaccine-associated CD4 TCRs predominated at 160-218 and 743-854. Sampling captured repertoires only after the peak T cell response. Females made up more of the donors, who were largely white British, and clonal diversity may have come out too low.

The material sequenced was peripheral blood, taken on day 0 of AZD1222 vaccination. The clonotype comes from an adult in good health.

The CDR3 spells CASSLMRTTEAFF. The CDR3, as DNA: TGTGCCAGCAGCTTAATGAGGACCACTGAAGCTTTCTTT. The rearrangement uses TRBV11-3 and TRBJ1-1, with D unclear. From germline, CDR1 is SGHNT and CDR2 YENEEA. The CDR3 length is 13 residues. V lost 2 bases and J 4 bases, leaving 8 bases between the germline ends. Combining the CDR3 with reference TRBV11-3 and TRBJ1-1 gives the whole variable domain EAGVVQSPRYKIIEKKQPVAFWCNPISGHNTLYWYLQNLGQGPELLIRYENEEAVDDSQLPKDRFSAERLKGVDSTLKIQPAELGDSAVYLCASSLMRTTEAFFGQGTRLTVV.